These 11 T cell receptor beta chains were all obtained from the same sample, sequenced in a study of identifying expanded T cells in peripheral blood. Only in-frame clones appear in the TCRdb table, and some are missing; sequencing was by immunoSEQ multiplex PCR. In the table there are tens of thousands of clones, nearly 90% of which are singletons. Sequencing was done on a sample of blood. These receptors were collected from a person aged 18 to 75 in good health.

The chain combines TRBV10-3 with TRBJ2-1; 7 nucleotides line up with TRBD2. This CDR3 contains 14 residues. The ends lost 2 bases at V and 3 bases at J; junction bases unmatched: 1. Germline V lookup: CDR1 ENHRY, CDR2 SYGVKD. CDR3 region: CAISESGIYNEQFF. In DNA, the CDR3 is TGTGCCATCAGTGAGAGCGGGATCTACAATGAGCAGTTCTTC.

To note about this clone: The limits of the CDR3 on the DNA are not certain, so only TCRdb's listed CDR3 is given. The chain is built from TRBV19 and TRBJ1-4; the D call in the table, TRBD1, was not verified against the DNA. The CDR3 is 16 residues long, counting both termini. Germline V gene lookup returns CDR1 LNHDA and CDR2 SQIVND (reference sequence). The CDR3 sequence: CASSIDSGQGYEKLFF.

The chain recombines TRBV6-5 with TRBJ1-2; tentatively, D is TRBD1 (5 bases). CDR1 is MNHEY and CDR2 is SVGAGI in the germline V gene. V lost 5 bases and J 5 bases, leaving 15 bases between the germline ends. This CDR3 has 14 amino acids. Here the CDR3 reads CASSPPGEPYGYTF. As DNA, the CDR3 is TGTGCCAGCAGTCCACCGGGGGAGCCATATGGCTACACCTTC.

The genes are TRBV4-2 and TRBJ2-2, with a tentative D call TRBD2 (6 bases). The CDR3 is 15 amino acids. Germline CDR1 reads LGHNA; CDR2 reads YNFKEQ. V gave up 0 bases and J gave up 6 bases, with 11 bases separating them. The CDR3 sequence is CASSQDGGDPGELFF. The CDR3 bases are TGTGCCAGCAGCCAAGATGGAGGGGATCCCGGGGAGCTGTTTTTT.

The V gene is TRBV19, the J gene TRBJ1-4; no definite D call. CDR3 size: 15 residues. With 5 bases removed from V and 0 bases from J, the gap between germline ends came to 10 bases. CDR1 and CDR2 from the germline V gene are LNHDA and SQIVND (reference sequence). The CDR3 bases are TGTGCCAGTAGTCGACGGGGTTCAACTAATGAAAAACTGTTTTTT. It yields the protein CASSRRGSTNEKLFF.

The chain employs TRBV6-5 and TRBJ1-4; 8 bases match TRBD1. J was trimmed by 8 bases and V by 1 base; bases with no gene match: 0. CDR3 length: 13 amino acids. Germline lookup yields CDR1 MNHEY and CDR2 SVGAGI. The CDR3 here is CASSYWTGEKLFF. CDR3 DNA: TGTGCCAGCAGTTACTGGACAGGGGAAAAACTGTTTTTT.

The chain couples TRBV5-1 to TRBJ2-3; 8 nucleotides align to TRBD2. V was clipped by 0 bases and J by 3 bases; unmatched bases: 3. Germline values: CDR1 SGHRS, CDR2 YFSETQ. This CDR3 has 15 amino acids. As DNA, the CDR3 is TGCGCCAGCAGCTTGGTCAGCGGGAGAACAGATACGCAGTATTTT. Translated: CASSLVSGRTDTQYF. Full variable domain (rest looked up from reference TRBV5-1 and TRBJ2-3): KAGVTQTPRYLIKTRGQQVTLSCSPISGHRSVSWYQQTPGQGLQFLFEYFSETQRNKGNFPGRFSGRQFSNSRSEMNVSTLELGDSALYLCASSLVSGRTDTQYFGPGTRLTVL.

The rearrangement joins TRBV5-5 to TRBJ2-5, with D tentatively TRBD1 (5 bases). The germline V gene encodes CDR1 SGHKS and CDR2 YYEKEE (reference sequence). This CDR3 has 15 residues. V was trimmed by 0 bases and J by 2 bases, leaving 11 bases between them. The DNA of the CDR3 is TGTGCCAGCAGCTTGGGTGGACACTTACAAGAGACCCAGTACTTC. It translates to CASSLGGHLQETQYF.

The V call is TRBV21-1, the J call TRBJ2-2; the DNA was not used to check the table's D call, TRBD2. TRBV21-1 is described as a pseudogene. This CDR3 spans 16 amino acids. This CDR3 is CASSTRGGPGTGELFF. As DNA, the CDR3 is TGTGCCAGCAGCACCCGGGGAGGCCCGGGCACCGGGGAGCTGTTTTTT.

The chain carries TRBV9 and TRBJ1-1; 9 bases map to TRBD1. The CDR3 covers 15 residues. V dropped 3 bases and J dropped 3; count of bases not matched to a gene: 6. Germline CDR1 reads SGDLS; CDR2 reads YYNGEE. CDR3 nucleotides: TGTGCCAGCAGCGGCGGGACAGGGTGGTACACTGAAGCTTTCTTT. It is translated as CASSGGTGWYTEAFF.

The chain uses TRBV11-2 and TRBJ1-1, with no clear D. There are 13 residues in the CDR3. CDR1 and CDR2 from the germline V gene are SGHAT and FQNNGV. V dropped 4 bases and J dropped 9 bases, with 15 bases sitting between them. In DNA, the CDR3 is TGTGCCAGCAGCTCTACCGGGCTAGATAAAGCTTTCTTT. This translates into CASSSTGLDKAFF.